This TCR beta chain was observed in a study of blood T cells in healthy people across ages. Study outcomes and limitations: As age increased, TCR beta diversity per million T cells fell in a roughly linear fashion. Relative to aged donors, long-lived donors carried more naive CD4+ cells and displayed higher diversity.

The CDR3 consists of 13 residues. Germline trimming cut 8 bases from V and 3 bases from J; bases unmatched to any gene: 4. Germline CDR1 is MNHEY and CDR2 is SVGEGT. Details on this clonotype: Its antigen is as yet unknown.

Next came a second PCR, run for about 7 to 11 cycles, which used a sample-barcoded 5' primer along with a J-beta primer mix. Each cDNA molecule carried a tag from a template-switch adaptor that contained 12 random nucleotides. TCRdb reanalysed the 5' RACE reads using MiXCR and keeps one entry per CDR3 protein. The table lists around 600,000 distinct CDR3 sequences, about 45% of them singletons, with 20% to 25% in the top ten. A minimum of 7 million PBMCs was isolated per sample. This chain connects TRBV6-2 or TRBV6-3 to TRBJ2-1, with 7 bases matching TRBD1. Sequencing was carried out using blood. The clonotype was recovered from a man at least 80 years old in good health. Here the CDR3 reads CASHAGGYNEQFF. The CDR3, as DNA: TGTGCCAGCCACGCAGGGGGCTACAATGAGCAGTTCTTC.